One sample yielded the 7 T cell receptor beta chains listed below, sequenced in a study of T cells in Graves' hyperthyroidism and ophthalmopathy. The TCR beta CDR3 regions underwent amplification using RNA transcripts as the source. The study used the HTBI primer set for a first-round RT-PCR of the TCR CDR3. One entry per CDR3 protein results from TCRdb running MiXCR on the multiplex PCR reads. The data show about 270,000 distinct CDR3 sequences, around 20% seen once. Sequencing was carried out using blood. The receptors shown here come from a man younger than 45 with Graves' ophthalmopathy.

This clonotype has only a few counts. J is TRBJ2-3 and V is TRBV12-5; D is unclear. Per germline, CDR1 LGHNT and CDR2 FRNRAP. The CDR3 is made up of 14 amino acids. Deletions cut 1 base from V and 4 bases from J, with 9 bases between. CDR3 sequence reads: CASGLGMRADTQYF. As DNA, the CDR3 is TGTGCTAGTGGTTTGGGGATGAGAGCAGATACGCAGTATTTT.

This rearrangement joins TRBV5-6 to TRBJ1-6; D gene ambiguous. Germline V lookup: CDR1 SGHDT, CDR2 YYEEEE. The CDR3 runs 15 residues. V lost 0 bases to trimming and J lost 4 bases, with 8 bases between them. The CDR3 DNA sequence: TGTGCCAGCAGCTTGGACCGGCGTTATAATTCACCCCTCCACTTT. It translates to CASSLDRRYNSPLHF.

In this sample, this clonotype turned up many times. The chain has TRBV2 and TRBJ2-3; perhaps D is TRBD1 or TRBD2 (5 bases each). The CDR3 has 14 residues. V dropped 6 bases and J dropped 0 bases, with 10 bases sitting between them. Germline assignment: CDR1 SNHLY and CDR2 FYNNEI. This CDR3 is CASSEGPSTDTQYF. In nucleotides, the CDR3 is TGTGCCAGCAGCGAGGGACCGAGCACAGATACGCAGTATTTT. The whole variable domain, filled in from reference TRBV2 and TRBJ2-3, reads EPEVTQTPSHQVTQMGQEVILRCVPISNHLYFYWYRQILGQKVEFLVSFYNNEISEKSEIFDDQFSVERPDGSNFTLKIRSTKLEDSAMYFCASSEGPSTDTQYFGPGTRLTVL.

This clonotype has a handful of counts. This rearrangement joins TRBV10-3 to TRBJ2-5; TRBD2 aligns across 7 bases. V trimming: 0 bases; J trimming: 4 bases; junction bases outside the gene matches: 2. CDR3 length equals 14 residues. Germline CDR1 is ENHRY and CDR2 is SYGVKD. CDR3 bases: TGTGCCATCAGTGAGTCGAGCGGGGTAGAGACCCAGTACTTC. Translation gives CAISESSGVETQYF.

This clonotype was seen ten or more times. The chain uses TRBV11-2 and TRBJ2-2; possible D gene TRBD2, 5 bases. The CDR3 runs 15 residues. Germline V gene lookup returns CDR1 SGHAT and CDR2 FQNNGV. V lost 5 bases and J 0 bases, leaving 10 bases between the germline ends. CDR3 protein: CASSRGLSNTGELFF. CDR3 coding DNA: TGTGCCAGCAGCCGCGGGTTATCGAACACCGGGGAGCTGTTTTTT.

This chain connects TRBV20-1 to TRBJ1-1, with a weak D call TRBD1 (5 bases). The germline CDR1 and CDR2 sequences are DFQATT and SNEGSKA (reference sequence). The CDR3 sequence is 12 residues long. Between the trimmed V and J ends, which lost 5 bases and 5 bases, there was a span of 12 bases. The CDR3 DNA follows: TGCAGTGCTTGGGGCCCGTCTACTGAAGCTTTCTTT. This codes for CSAWGPSTEAFF.

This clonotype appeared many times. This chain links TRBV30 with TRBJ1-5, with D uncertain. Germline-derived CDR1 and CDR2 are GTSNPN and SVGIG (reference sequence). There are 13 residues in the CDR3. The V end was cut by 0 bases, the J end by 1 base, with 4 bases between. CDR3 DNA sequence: TGTGCCTGGAGTGTAGCGAGCAATCAGCCCCAGCATTTT. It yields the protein CAWSVASNQPQHF.